Below are 32 T cell receptor beta chains sequenced from a single sample in a study of tumor-infiltrating lymphocytes in primary liver carcinoma. A primer matching the constant region was used to make TCR beta cDNA from around 460 ng of total RNA. The TCR beta library was amplified through three nested multiplex PCR rounds in a modified ARM-PCR procedure. The opening two PCR rounds, approximately 10 cycles each, paired TRBV1-TRBV30 forward primers with a C-beta reverse primer. TCRdb fed the multiplex PCR reads into MiXCR, producing one record per CDR3 protein. This sample has tens of thousands of distinct CDR3 sequences, with over 60% found just once. Bulk tissue was left unsorted, and RNA and DNA were co-extracted from about 19-30 mg of it. Material: liver tumor tissue from sampling region 4. Stated subset: tumor region T4, right-lateral pole. The receptors here all came from a man aged 40-55 years with primary liver carcinoma and hepatitis B virus infection.

By proportion, this clonotype is medium-sized (0.01 to 0.1%). The chain combines TRBV7-9 with TRBJ2-7, with TRBD2 identical over 13 bases. The J segment lost 2 bases and the V segment lost 5 bases, leaving 12 bases of the junction unmatched. This CDR3 spans 18 amino acids. Germline V lookup: CDR1 SEHNR, CDR2 FQNEAQ (reference sequence). This chain's CDR3 is CASSGGTSGNQRPYEQYF. The DNA for the CDR3 is TGTGCCAGCAGCGGCGGGACTAGCGGGAACCAGCGTCCCTACGAGCAGTACTTC.

The chain recombines TRBV20-1 with TRBJ2-1; the D is unclear. CDR1 and CDR2 (germline): DFQATT, SNEGSKA (reference sequence). The V gene lost 2 bases and the J gene lost 10 bases, with 9 bases spanning the gap. The CDR3 extends over 11 amino acids. CDR3 DNA sequence: TGCAGTGCTAGAACGGACCTAGAGCAGTTCTTC. Residues: CSARTDLEQFF.

The CDR3 is CASSQKTWTGAGEQFF. The CDR3 coding sequence is TGCGCCAGCAGCCAGAAGACCTGGACAGGGGCCGGTGAGCAGTTCTTC. The chain is built from TRBV4-3 and TRBJ2-1; 9 nucleotides line up with TRBD1. Per the germline V gene, CDR1 is LGHNA and CDR2 is YSLEER. V shed 3 bases, J shed 9 bases, and the junction held 12 bases outside the gene matches. The CDR3 extends over 16 amino acids.

This clonotype was seen at least ten times. The genes are TRBV29-1 and TRBJ1-1; possibly TRBD1 for D (5 bases). From germline, CDR1 is SQVTM and CDR2 ANQGSEA. Trimming pared 1 base from V and 1 base from J, leaving 7 bases between. CDR3 length: 13 residues. The CDR3 here is CSVEGQGNTEAFF. The CDR3 DNA sequence: TGCAGCGTTGAAGGGCAGGGGAACACTGAAGCTTTCTTT.

In regard to this clonotype: At one end, the junction sequence differs from germline, possibly due to a read error. The chain is built from TRBV12-3 or TRBV12-4 and TRBJ2-4; tentatively, D is TRBD1 or TRBD2 (5 bases each). This CDR3 is built from 18 residues. The CDR3 sequence is CASSLWGGTDIAKNIQHF. Here the CDR3 DNA reads TGTGCCAGCAGTTTATGGGGTGGGACGGACATAGCCAAAAATATTCAGCACTTC.

V and J are TRBV5-4 and TRBJ1-1; 8 bases match TRBD1. Germline-derived CDR1 and CDR2 are SGHNT and YYREEE (reference sequence). The CDR3 spans 14 residues. Trimming cost V 4 bases and J 2 bases; bases outside gene matches: 4. The CDR3: CASSGTGLNTEAFF. Written as DNA, the CDR3 is TGTGCCAGCAGCGGGACAGGATTAAACACTGAAGCTTTCTTT.

Notes on this clonotype: At one of its ends the junction is not consistent with the germline gene, which may arise from a read error. The chain has TRBV11-2 and TRBJ2-7; the match to TRBD1 covers 7 bases. The CDR3 loop spans 15 amino acids. CDR1 is SGHAT and CDR2 is FQNNGV in the germline V gene. This chain's CDR3 is CASSLNPGQSYKQCF. The CDR3 nucleotides read TGTGCCAGTAGCCTAAATCCGGGACAGTCCTACAAGCAGTGCTTC. Supplemented by reference TRBV11-2 and TRBJ2-7, the full variable domain reads EAGVAQSPRYKIIEKRQSVAFWCNPISGHATLYWYQQILGQGPKLLIQFQNNGVVDDSQLPKDRFSAERLKGVDSTLKIQPAKLEDSAVYLCASSLNPGQSYKQCFGPGTRLTVT.

To note about this clonotype: The junction shows a germline mismatch at one end, possibly a read error. The chain links TRBV28 to TRBJ2-5; 7 bases map to TRBD2. Germline V gene sequence: CDR1 MDHEN, CDR2 SYDVKM. CDR3 size: 15 residues. The CDR3 here is CAGSRRGGSGKTQYF. The CDR3 DNA follows: TGTGCCGGCAGCCGGCGGGGCGGGAGTGGTAAGACCCAGTACTTC. Supplemented by reference TRBV28 and TRBJ2-5, the full variable domain reads DVKVTQSSRYLVKRTGEKVFLECVQDMDHENMFWYRQDPGLGLRLIYFSYDVKMKEKGDIPEGYSVSREKKERFSLILESASTNQTSMYLCAGSRRGGSGKTQYFGPGTRLLVL.

In this sample, this clonotype turned up a few times. The rearrangement links TRBV20-1 to TRBJ2-3; 16 bases fit TRBD2. Germline V gene sequence: CDR1 DFQATT, CDR2 SNEGSKA (reference sequence). V trimming: 6 bases; J trimming: 4 bases; junction bases outside the gene matches: 7. This CDR3 spans 16 amino acids. The CDR3 spells CSATLGLAGGADTQYF. Here the CDR3 DNA reads TGCAGTGCCACGTTGGGACTAGCGGGAGGGGCAGATACGCAGTATTTT.

The chain links TRBV6-1 to TRBJ2-3; D remains unclear. The DNA end is more similar to TRBJ1-5, so the J call may be wrong. This CDR3 region has 14 residues. The germline V gene has CDR1 MNHNS and CDR2 SASEGT. The CDR3 coding sequence is TGTGCCAGCAGTGCTACGCATACAGCGGATACGCAGCATTTT. Translation: CASSATHTADTQHF.

A word on this clonotype: At one end, the junction sequence differs from germline, possibly due to a read error. The chain combines TRBV11-2 with TRBJ2-2, with 7 nucleotides matching TRBD2. CDR3 size: 15 residues. The V gene's germline CDR1 is SGHAT and CDR2 FQNNGV. The CDR3 DNA is TGTGTCAGCAGCTTTGCTGGATCGAACGCGGGGGAGCTGTTTTTC. It encodes CVSSFAGSNAGELFF.

Of note for this clonotype: One junction end does not reproduce the germline sequence, and a read error may be involved. The chain couples TRBV29-1 to TRBJ2-1, with no clear D. CDR3 length: 16 residues. Per the germline V gene, CDR1 is SQVTM and CDR2 is ANQGSEA. CDR3 nucleotide sequence: TGCAGCGTCGCCACGCTTCGATCCTGGTCCCGTCAAGAGCAATTCTTC. It encodes CSVATLRSWSRQEQFF.

Worth noting for this clonotype: The CDR3 does not end in the conserved phenylalanine or tryptophan, so this is likely a read error. The chain couples TRBV12-3 or TRBV12-4 to TRBJ1-6; no reliable D call. The CDR3 covers 12 residues. The CDR3, as DNA: TGTGCCAGTAGTTTAAAGAATTCATCCCTCCACTCT. Amino acids: CASSLKNSSLHS.

In regard to this clonotype: Given a much more abundant clone one base away, this may be a read error. The chain employs TRBV2 and TRBJ2-7; tentative D call: TRBD1 (6 bases). This CDR3 comprises 15 residues. Per germline, CDR1 SNHLY and CDR2 FYNNEI. The CDR3 sequence: CTSSVSRGPVDEQYF. The CDR3 DNA follows: TGTACCAGCAGTGTTTCCAGGGGACCCGTGGACGAGCAGTACTTC.

The chain combines TRBV6-1 with TRBJ2-1; TRBD2 aligns across 7 bases. The V and J ends lost 7 bases and 3 bases, in that order; junction bases with no gene match: 9. The germline gives CDR1 MNHNS, CDR2 SASEGT. CDR3 length equals 15 residues. The CDR3: CASTLGGGVYNEQFF. CDR3 nucleotide sequence: TGTGCCAGCACTCTAGGCGGGGGAGTCTACAATGAGCAGTTCTTC.

The CDR3 region has the DNA TGTGCCAGCAGCCAAGATCGGACATGGCCGTACAAGCAGTACTTC. It codes for CASSQDRTWPYKQYF. The chain joins TRBV4-2 to TRBJ2-7, with a possible D match to TRBD1 (5 bases). CDR1 and CDR2 from the germline V gene are LGHNA and YNFKEQ. Trimming removed 0 bases at V and 8 bases at J, with 17 bases between. CDR3 length equals 15 residues.

The rearrangement links TRBV29-1 to TRBJ1-2; 9 bases fit TRBD1. CDR1 and CDR2 from the germline V gene are SQVTM and ANQGSEA. The CDR3 is 15 residues long. After removal of 6 bases from V and 2 bases from J, the junction contained 10 bases not matched to a gene. CDR3 in DNA: TGCAGCGTGTCGGAACAGGGGGCCGGCAACTATGGCTACACCTTC. This gives the protein CSVSEQGAGNYGYTF.

Regarding this clonotype: Germline is not matched at one junction end, which may reflect a read error. V usage is TRBV4-3 and J usage is TRBJ2-7, with D perhaps matching TRBD1 or TRBD2 (6 bases each). Germline V gene sequence: CDR1 LGHNA, CDR2 YSLEER. This CDR3 comprises 15 residues. CDR3 DNA: TGCGCCAGCAGCCGATCCAGGGGACTGGGGGTCGAGCAGAACTTC. Translated, it gives CASSRSRGLGVEQNF.

CDR3 protein: CASSLTDSGELFF. The CDR3 nucleotides are TGTGCCAGCAGCTTGACGGACAGCGGTGAGTTGTTTTTT. This chain links TRBV11-2 with TRBJ2-2; TRBD1 is a possible D gene (6 bases). The V end was cut by 3 bases, the J end by 15 bases, with 17 bases between. CDR1 is SGHAT, CDR2 FQNNGV, per germline. The CDR3 is 13 residues long.

With regard to this clonotype: This likely comes from a read error, as the CDR3 has no conserved phenylalanine or tryptophan at its end. Because the CDR3's place on the DNA is in doubt, the DNA is left out and the CDR3 is given as listed by TCRdb. V usage is TRBV7-9 and J usage is TRBJ1-1; the table gives TRBD1 as D, unverified against the DNA. The germline CDR1 and CDR2 sequences are SEHNR and FQNEAQ (reference sequence). The CDR3 extends over 15 residues, inclusive of both ends. The CDR3 here is CASSANRAGVTEALS.

This clonotype was seen once. A junction end diverges from the germline sequence, so it may reflect a read error. The chain couples TRBV5-1 to TRBJ2-6; a possible D gene is TRBD1 (5 bases). The CDR3 consists of 15 residues. The V gene's germline CDR1 is SGHRS and CDR2 YFSETQ. The CDR3 DNA reads as TGCGCCAGCAGCGCCGGACATTCTGGGGCCAACGTCCGGGCTTTC. Its translation: CASSAGHSGANVRAF.

The chain carries TRBV6-4 and TRBJ2-6, with no clear D. V was cut by 11 bases and J by 0 bases, with 11 bases left in between. The CDR3 runs to 14 residues. CDR1 is MRHNA and CDR2 is SNTAGT in the germline V gene. CDR3: CAGSDNSGANVLTF. The DNA of the CDR3 is TGTGCCGGTAGTGACAACTCTGGGGCCAACGTCCTGACTTTC.

In the case of this clonotype: This likely comes from a read error, as the CDR3 has no conserved phenylalanine or tryptophan at its end. This chain joins TRBV28 and TRBJ2-7, with TRBD1 matching 10 bases. The V gene's germline CDR1 is MDHEN and CDR2 SYDVKM. The CDR3 is 14 amino acids. CDR3 DNA sequence: TGTGCAAGCATTCGGACAGGGGGCTCCTACGAGCAGTACTAC. This gives the protein CASIRTGGSYEQYY.

As to this clonotype: Since a much larger clone is just one base distant, this may be a read error. It is likely a read error, because the conserved phenylalanine at the end of the CDR3 is missing. V and J are TRBV11-2 and TRBJ1-1; the D is unclear. The V end was cut by 8 bases, the J end by 5 bases, with 18 bases between. The CDR3 is made up of 14 amino acids. Germline V lookup: CDR1 SGHAT, CDR2 FQNNGV. DNA of the CDR3: TGTGCCAGCCGCACAGCCGGTTCCGTAACTGAAGCTTTCCTT. The encoded protein is CASRTAGSVTEAFL.

This clonotype was observed a handful of times. An end of the junction differs from the germline gene, which may be a read error. The gene calls are TRBV7-9 and TRBJ1-3; D is unresolved. In germline, CDR1 is SEHNR, CDR2 FQNEAQ (reference sequence). The length of the CDR3 is 16 residues. The CDR3 DNA sequence: TGTGCCTGCAGCCCACCCTCCGGGGTGAGTGGAAACACCATATATTTT. This translates into CACSPPSGVSGNTIYF.

The rearrangement uses TRBV10-3 and TRBJ1-2; the D is unclear. V lost 0 bases and J 7 bases, leaving 18 bases between the germline ends. CDR1 is ENHRY and CDR2 is SYGVKD in the germline V gene. The CDR3 consists of 16 residues. CDR3 sequence reads: CAISESTRLSACGYTF. The CDR3 DNA sequence: TGTGCCATCAGTGAGTCAACAAGGCTCTCAGCCTGTGGCTACACCTTC.

The chain uses TRBV11-2 and TRBJ2-3; 8 bases line up with TRBD2. This CDR3 has 16 residues. Unmatched junction bases numbered 18, after V lost 2 bases and J lost 14 bases. From germline, CDR1 is SGHAT and CDR2 FQNNGV. The CDR3 loop is CASSLQAGVSTDTRYF. Written as DNA, the CDR3 is TGTGCCAGCAGCTTACAAGCGGGAGTCAGCACAGATACTCGGTATTTT.

Remarks on this clonotype: One end of the junction fails to match germline, which may point to a read error. V and J are TRBV6-6 and TRBJ2-7, with TRBD1 as a possible D gene (5 bases). Germline-derived CDR1 and CDR2 are MNHNY and SVGAGI (reference sequence). This CDR3 has 13 residues. CDR3 sequence (DNA): TGTGCCAGCAGTTACCAGGGTGGGTACGAGCGGTACTTC. Protein product: CASSYQGGYERYF.

Of note for this clonotype: Germline and junction disagree at one end, which may indicate a read error. The chain links TRBV11-2 to TRBJ1-1; 7 bases match TRBD1. The germline CDR1 and CDR2 sequences are SGHAT and FQNNGV. The CDR3 spans 16 residues. The DNA for the CDR3 is TGTACCAGCAGCCCATCCAGGGGGTCGGAGAACACTGAAGCTTTCTTT. Protein: CTSSPSRGSENTEAFF. The full variable domain, rest sourced from reference TRBV11-2 and TRBJ1-1, is EAGVAQSPRYKIIEKRQSVAFWCNPISGHATLYWYQQILGQGPKLLIQFQNNGVVDDSQLPKDRFSAERLKGVDSTLKIQPAKLEDSAVYLCTSSPSRGSENTEAFFGQGTRLTVV.

This clonotype has ten or more counts. The chain is built from TRBV5-1 and TRBJ2-7, with 7 nucleotides matching TRBD2. The DNA end lines up better with TRBJ2-1; the J call may be wrong. Germline V gene sequence: CDR1 SGHRS, CDR2 YFSETQ. The CDR3 totals 14 residues. DNA of the CDR3: TGCGCCAGCAGCTTGGGGGGCGGGAGCCACGAGCAGTTCTTC. Its protein is CASSLGGGSHEQFF.

This chain links TRBV5-4 with TRBJ1-4; D is perhaps TRBD1 (6 bases). The CDR3 is 12 amino acids. CDR1 and CDR2 (germline): SGHNT, YYREEE (reference sequence). V was trimmed by 4 bases and J by 8 bases, leaving 9 bases between them. CDR3 in DNA: TGTGCCAGCAGCCCGAGGGGGGAAAAACTGTTTTTT. Its protein product is CASSPRGEKLFF.

Points on this clonotype: At one of its ends the junction is not consistent with the germline gene, which may arise from a read error. This chain links TRBV10-3 with TRBJ1-5, with D unclear. The length of the CDR3 is 14 residues. In germline, CDR1 is ENHRY, CDR2 SYGVKD. In nucleotides, the CDR3 is TGTGCCATCAGTGGGTACGAGGGCGATCAGCCCCATCATTTT. It specifies CAISGYEGDQPHHF.